The clone carrying this TCR beta chain was seen at least ten times. The TCRbeta library incorporated unique molecular identifiers. TCRdb analysed the PCR reads with MiXCR anew, one entry per CDR3 protein. Of approximately 93,000 distinct CDR3 sequences listed, roughly 8.8% were seen once; the top ten hold 6.9%. This record belongs to a study of T-cell reconstitution after alpha-beta-depleted transplantation in children. This CDR3 region has 14 residues. Germline loops: CDR1 DFQATT, CDR2 SNEGSKA (reference sequence). V lost 5 bases and J 4 bases, leaving 18 bases between the germline ends. The sequence derives from a human donor who donated a stem cell graft to a child with congenital amegakaryocytic thrombocytopenia. The chain is built from TRBV20-1 and TRBJ2-7; weak D call: TRBD2 (6 bases). Sequencing was performed on PBMCs from the stem cell graft donor, taken from the stem cell graft. CDR3 nucleotides: TGCAGTGCTCCTGGACCGGGAGCGAGATACGAGCAGTACTTC. Its protein product is CSAPGPGARYEQYF.